The clone carrying this T cell receptor (beta chain) was observed a few times. TCRdb reprocessed the RACE reads with MiXCR, giving one entry per CDR3 protein. Of fewer than 400,000 distinct CDR3 sequences listed, under 9% were seen once; the top ten hold around 8.2%. Stated time point: patch test 1, 2 weeks after DPC sensitization. Stated treatment: therapeutic diphenylcyclopropenone sensitization with weekly scalp DPC. The CDR3 is 18 residues long. This sample was taken from a study of human T cells and chemical hapten exposure. For the study at large: A roughly 2 cm by roughly 2 cm inner upper arm patch received 2% DPC for sensitization. There were per-sample TCR yield variations, arising mainly from small pooled library volume differences.

The sequences come from whole blood, collected in connection with sensitization to the hapten diphenylcyclopropenone (DPC). This TCR was sampled from a woman aged 18 to 35 with alopecia areata. Some clones in this sample may be carry-over from other donors' samples. The chain employs TRBV21-1 and TRBJ1-5; the D call of TRBD1 is as the table states it, not checked on the DNA. TRBV21-1 is a pseudogene locus. In DNA, the CDR3 is TGTGCCAGCAGCAAAGCAAGGTTCGACAGCAGGATCAATCAGCCCCAGCATTTT. Its translation is CASSKARFDSRINQPQHF.